This T cell receptor beta chain derives from a study of OX40 agonist ivuxolimab in advanced cancers. The wider study: Patients enrolled in dose escalation were diagnosed with hepatocellular carcinoma, melanoma, renal cell or head and neck cancer. Those enrolled were 80% to 85% male, with a mean age of around 55 years and ages from roughly 20 to 85.

As for this clone: Its specificity is unknown.

This CDR3 spans 16 amino acids. Unmatched junction bases numbered 4, after V lost 3 bases and J lost 2 bases. The germline V gene encodes CDR1 MGHRA and CDR2 YSYEKL. Study-wide results and limits: Compared with others, partial responders at 0.1-3.0 mg/kg displayed clonal expansion among the lowest. On average, CD8+ T cells showed a greater number of expanded clones than CD4+.

Assay: immunoSEQ multiplex PCR; the TCRdb copy retains only in-frame clones and omits some. Among approximately 50,000 clones listed, approximately 80% were seen once. The starting material was CD4+ or CD8+ T cells sorted from blood, obtained in a trial of the OX40 agonist ivuxolimab. The clonotype comes from an adult with an advanced solid tumor such as melanoma, head and neck, liver or kidney cancer. V and J are TRBV4-1 and TRBJ2-5; 12 bases are shared with TRBD2. The CDR3 DNA sequence: TGCGCCAGCAGCCACTCCGGACTAGCGGGGCAAGAGACCCAGTACTTC. It translates to CASSHSGLAGQETQYF.